There are a few counts of the clone carrying this T cell receptor (beta chain). Its antigen is as yet unknown. The PCR had 60 Vbeta and 13 Jbeta primers. Clones were sequenced by immunoSEQ multiplex PCR, and TCRdb holds only the in-frame ones, with some missing. This sample yields roughly 120,000 clones, of which around 80% are seen a single time; 0.24% belongs to the top ten. The data derive from a study of cytomegalovirus exposure and HLA in healthy donors. Study outcomes and limitations: Available immune exposure information was restricted to CMV serostatus only. The listing of 150 to 200 TCR beta chains classed them as cytomegalovirus-associated. Of the V segments, some could not be distinguished, including TRBV6-2 and TRBV6-3, and were excluded.

The CDR3 length is 13 residues. The J segment lost 8 bases and the V segment lost 5 bases, leaving 8 bases of the junction unmatched. The germline V gene has CDR1 SGHVS and CDR2 FNYEAQ. The sequenced sample was PBMCs. The receptor was derived from a man aged 45-65 years in good health and CMV-seronegative. The chain links TRBV7-6 to TRBJ1-1; 7 bases line up with TRBD1. The CDR3 nucleotides are TGTGCCAGCAGCCCCCCCGCCAGGGGGGAAGCTTTCTTT. Protein product: CASSPPARGEAFF.